The rows below give T cell receptor beta chains drawn from one sample of a study of T-cell reconstitution after alpha-beta-depleted transplantation in children. TCRdb processed the PCR reads anew with MiXCR; each CDR3 protein has one entry. The sample includes about 870,000 distinct CDR3 sequences, roughly 15% of them seen just once. This specimen was PBMCs, mostly from graft donor cells, taken 360 days after TCRalphabeta/CD19-depleted stem cell transplant. The receptor source for this set is a male patient between 10 and 17 years old who had a stem cell transplant for acute lymphoblastic leukemia, so the T cells may come from the graft donor. CDR3s include the opening cysteine and the closing phenylalanine or tryptophan. The D gene is left open where the match is weak. For some rows the clone size is stated as once, few or many, or as a class when expanded; others skip it.

V gene	clone size	J gene	D gene	CDR3 protein	CDR3 DNA
TRBV20-1	NA	TRBJ1-1	NA	CSARGGPDTEAFF	TGCAGTGCTAGAGGCGGGCCCGACACTGAAGCTTTCTTT
TRBV27	NA	TRBJ2-1	TRBD1	CASSPWAGQVGNEQFF	TGTGCCAGCAGTCCTTGGGCAGGACAGGTAGGCAATGAGCAGTTCTTC
TRBV20-1	few	TRBJ2-7	NA	CSASDPSRTLYEQYF	TGCAGTGCTAGTGACCCTAGCCGTACCCTCTACGAGCAGTACTTC
TRBV7-6	few	TRBJ2-7	NA	CASSGDRSYEQYF	TGTGCCAGCAGCGGAGACAGATCCTACGAGCAGTACTTC
TRBV4-2	few	TRBJ2-2	NA	CASSQVGGNTGELFF	TGTGCCAGCAGCCAAGTTGGTGGTAACACCGGGGAGCTGTTTTTT
TRBV5-4	NA	TRBJ2-5	TRBD1	CASSPDRGIQETQYF	TGTGCCAGCAGCCCGGACAGGGGAATCCAAGAGACCCAGTACTTC
TRBV11-3	NA	TRBJ2-1	TRBD2	CASTLAGTSGTYNEQFF	TGTGCCAGCACCCTAGCGGGGACTAGCGGAACCTACAATGAGCAGTTCTTC
TRBV29-1	few	TRBJ1-4	NA	CSVEQNEKLFF	TGCAGCGTTGAACAGAATGAAAAACTGTTTTTT
TRBV29-1	few	TRBJ2-1	NA	CSVVQHGSSYNEQFF	TGCAGCGTTGTCCAGCACGGTAGCTCCTACAATGAGCAGTTCTTC
TRBV6-1	few	TRBJ1-5	TRBD1	CAARTGKLPLYSNQPQHF	TGTGCCGCACGGACAGGGAAGCTCCCCCTCTATAGCAATCAGCCCCAGCATTTT
TRBV12-3/TRBV12-4	few	TRBJ2-5	NA	CASTSASVRYRETQYF	TGTGCCAGCACCTCCGCTAGCGTTCGCTATCGAGAGACCCAGTACTTC
TRBV30	once	TRBJ1-4	NA	CAWSVMLGEWEKLFF	TGTGCCTGGAGTGTAATGTTGGGGGAATGGGAAAAACTGTTTTTT
TRBV5-1	NA	TRBJ2-3	NA	CASSPDSITADTQYF	TGCGCCAGCAGCCCCGACTCCATTACAGCAGATACGCAGTATTTT
TRBV29-1	many	TRBJ2-3	TRBD2	CSTRDYTDTQYF	TGCAGCACCAGGGACTACACAGATACGCAGTATTTT
TRBV19	few	TRBJ2-1	TRBD2	CASSPSHAGGSEQFF	TGTGCCAGTAGTCCCTCTCACGCGGGGGGAAGTGAGCAGTTCTTC
TRBV4-1	NA	TRBJ2-1	NA	CASSQDEAVGGNEQFF	TGCGCCAGCAGCCAAGACGAAGCGGTTGGGGGAAATGAGCAGTTCTTC
TRBV6-5	few	TRBJ2-1	NA	CASSSPSLWPEQFF	TGTGCCAGCAGTTCCCCTTCCCTGTGGCCTGAGCAGTTCTTC
TRBV6-1	NA	TRBJ1-1	NA	CASRQGAMNTEAFF	TGTGCCAGCAGGCAGGGAGCCATGAACACTGAAGCTTTCTTT
TRBV12-3/TRBV12-4	many	TRBJ2-5	NA	CASSFGRKETQYF	TGTGCCAGCAGTTTTGGCAGGAAAGAGACCCAGTACTTC
TRBV19	NA	TRBJ2-2	NA	CASSHRLVWRAGELFF	TGTGCCAGTAGTCACAGACTAGTTTGGCGAGCTGGCGAGCTGTTTTTT
TRBV20-1	NA	TRBJ2-3	NA	CSAKIWEAVDTQYF	TGCAGTGCAAAGATCTGGGAGGCGGTAGATACGCAGTATTTT
TRBV5-1	few	TRBJ1-1	NA	CASSLVVGADTEAFF	TGCGCCAGCAGCTTGGTCGTGGGGGCGGACACTGAAGCTTTCTTT
TRBV11-3	few	TRBJ1-5	NA	CASSLDWRPFSNQPQHF	TGTGCCAGCAGCTTAGATTGGAGACCTTTTAGCAATCAGCCCCAGCATTTT
TRBV20-1	NA	TRBJ2-2	NA	CSASVGTSFAGELFF	TGCAGTGCTAGCGTGGGGACATCTTTCGCCGGGGAGCTGTTTTTT
TRBV29-1	NA	TRBJ1-1	NA	CSGGGHTEAFF	TGCAGCGGAGGGGGTCACACTGAAGCTTTCTTT
TRBV12-3/TRBV12-4	few	TRBJ2-7	NA	CASSPAGLRSGYEQYF	TGTGCCAGCAGTCCTGCGGGACTCCGATCGGGGTACGAGCAGTACTTC
TRBV5-1	few	TRBJ1-2	NA	CASGGTGYTF	TGCGCCAGCGGGGGGACAGGCTACACCTTC
TRBV5-1	few	TRBJ2-1	TRBD2	CASSLGDSGRGYKNEQFF	TGCGCCAGCAGCTTGGGGGATTCAGGGAGGGGATATAAGAATGAGCAGTTCTTC
TRBV6-2/TRBV6-3	NA	TRBJ2-4	TRBD2	CASSINRAGGFTSGRPKNIQYF	TGTGCCAGCAGTATCAACCGTGCAGGGGGTTTTACTAGCGGGAGGCCCAAAAACATTCAGTACTTC
TRBV6-1	NA	TRBJ2-7	NA	CASRIGDPAEEQYF	TGTGCCAGCAGGATCGGGGACCCTGCGGAGGAGCAGTACTTC
TRBV10-3	NA	TRBJ2-1	TRBD2	CATMKREAPGDEQFF	TGTGCCACCATGAAGCGGGAGGCCCCCGGGGATGAGCAGTTCTTC
TRBV20-1	many	TRBJ1-5	TRBD1	CSAPQTGTGNQPQHF	TGCAGTGCACCCCAGACAGGGACGGGCAATCAGCCCCAGCATTTT
TRBV12-3/TRBV12-4	NA	TRBJ2-3	TRBD2	CASSLLPSGMGTQYF	TGTGCCAGCAGTTTATTGCCTAGCGGGATGGGTACGCAGTATTTT
TRBV20-1	many	TRBJ2-7	NA	CSARDSSGFSYEQYF	TGCAGTGCTAGAGATTCCTCAGGCTTCTCCTACGAGCAGTACTTC
TRBV29-1	NA	TRBJ1-1	NA	CSVGGERGRNTEAFF	TGCAGCGTTGGGGGGGAGAGGGGCCGGAACACTGAAGCTTTCTTT
TRBV4-1	few	TRBJ2-1	TRBD2	CASKRLAAARGYNEQFF	TGCGCCAGCAAGCGACTAGCGGCGGCCAGGGGCTACAATGAGCAGTTCTTC
TRBV19	few	TRBJ2-7	NA	CASRRRSHEQYF	TGTGCCAGTAGGAGGAGGAGCCACGAGCAGTACTTC